This T cell receptor (beta chain) came from a study of T cells in Graves' hyperthyroidism and ophthalmopathy. This clonotype was seen just once. Its antigen is not known. Amplified TCR beta CDR3 regions came from RNA transcripts. Initially, a first-round RT-PCR of the TCR CDR3 employed the HTBI primer set. Using its own MiXCR run on the multiplex PCR reads, TCRdb lists one record per CDR3 protein. The profile shows 550,000 to 700,000 distinct CDR3 sequences, 40% to 55% of them singletons. Study outcomes and limitations: The blood repertoire included most of the expanded thyroid clonotypes above 0.001.

This CDR3 contains 13 residues. The germline V and J ends were trimmed by 6 bases and 3 bases, with 12 bases remaining between them. The germline V gene has CDR1 ENHRY and CDR2 SYGVKD. The source material was peripheral blood or thyroid tissue (not recorded which). The chain recombines TRBV10-3 with TRBJ2-7; D tentatively reads TRBD1 or TRBD2 (5 bases each). The sequence derives from an adult woman with Graves' disease, either hyperthyroidism or ophthalmopathy (not recorded which). The CDR3 DNA follows: TGTGCCATCAGGGGGGTGGGGTTCTACGAGCAGTACTTC. This codes for CAIRGVGFYEQYF.